The 8 T cell receptor beta chains below were found in one sample sequenced in a study of T cells in Graves' hyperthyroidism and ophthalmopathy. The investigators amplified TCR beta CDR3 regions from RNA transcripts. In the first-round RT-PCR of the TCR CDR3, the HTBI primer set was used. TCRdb ran MiXCR on the multiplex PCR reads and lists one entry per CDR3 protein. Of about 570,000 distinct CDR3 sequences in the sample, around 45% were seen once. Input material: peripheral blood or thyroid tissue (not recorded which). These receptors were collected from an adult woman with Graves' disease, either hyperthyroidism or ophthalmopathy (not recorded which).

This clonotype was picked up many times. The V call is TRBV3-1, the J call TRBJ2-5; 7 bases are shared with TRBD2. Per germline, CDR1 LGHDT and CDR2 YNNKEL (reference sequence). Trimming took 10 bases from V and 2 from J; bases not matched to a gene: 10. This CDR3 is 14 amino acids long. The chain's CDR3 is CATATSSLQETQYF. The CDR3 DNA reads as TGTGCCACCGCGACTAGCTCCCTACAAGAGACCCAGTACTTC.

This clonotype was found once. As DNA, the CDR3 is TGTGCCAGCAGTGAACAGGGGAACACCATATATTTT. The encoded protein is CASSEQGNTIYF. This chain joins TRBV2 and TRBJ1-3; D perhaps matches TRBD1 (6 bases). This CDR3 comprises 12 residues. Germline V CDR1 and CDR2: SNHLY, FYNNEI. The V gene lost 2 bases and the J gene lost 7 bases, with 6 bases spanning the gap.

This clonotype showed up many times. The genes are TRBV7-9 and TRBJ1-1; D remains ambiguous. The CDR3 is made up of 11 amino acids. Germline lookup yields CDR1 SEHNR and CDR2 FQNEAQ (reference sequence). Trimming removed 1 base from V and 7 bases from J, with 4 bases in between. CDR3 nucleotide sequence: TGTGCCAGCAGCTTAGAAGTTGAAGCTTTCTTT. It translates to CASSLEVEAFF.

This clonotype was picked up many times. The chain joins TRBV15 to TRBJ2-7; tentative D call: TRBD1 (5 bases). This CDR3 has 13 residues. CDR1 is LNHNV, CDR2 YYDKDF, per germline (reference sequence). V lost 0 bases, J lost 3 bases, and 6 bases lay in between. CDR3 amino acids: CATSRDRVYEQYF. CDR3 nucleotides: TGTGCCACCAGCAGAGACAGGGTCTACGAGCAGTACTTC.

This clonotype was seen many times. The V call is TRBV7-9, the J call TRBJ1-1; 7 nucleotides line up with TRBD1. V was pared by 1 base and J by 5 bases, with 4 bases of the junction left unmatched. The CDR3 loop spans 14 amino acids. Per germline, CDR1 SEHNR and CDR2 FQNEAQ (reference sequence). The CDR3 loop is CASSLGQGETEAFF. The CDR3 DNA reads TGTGCCAGCAGCTTAGGCCAGGGGGAGACTGAAGCTTTCTTT.

This clonotype has at least ten counts. The chain is built from TRBV7-9 and TRBJ1-1; tentatively, D is TRBD1 (5 bases). Germline lookup yields CDR1 SEHNR and CDR2 FQNEAQ (reference sequence). V dropped 5 bases and J dropped 3 bases, with 10 bases sitting between them. The CDR3 spans 13 residues. In DNA, the CDR3 is TGTGCCAGCAGCCTCCCGGGACACACTGAAGCTTTCTTT. Encoded protein: CASSLPGHTEAFF.

The chain employs TRBV19 and TRBJ2-1; 7 bases are a match to TRBD2. This CDR3 spans 14 amino acids. The junction had 5 bases not matched to a gene; V was cut back by 5 bases and J by 4 bases. Germline CDR1 is LNHDA and CDR2 is SQIVND (reference sequence). CDR3 nucleotides: TGTGCCAGTAGTCATAAGCGGGGTTACAATGAGCAGTTCTTC. Its protein is CASSHKRGYNEQFF.

This clonotype has a count of ten or more. The chain has TRBV10-3 and TRBJ1-5; 11 bases agree with TRBD1. This CDR3 region has 15 residues. The germline V gene has CDR1 ENHRY and CDR2 SYGVKD. Losses at the gene ends were 3 bases for V and 6 bases for J; bases not matched to a gene: 4. CDR3 in DNA: TGTGCCATCAGTGACGGACAGGGGGCAGGTCAGCCCCAGCATTTT. This codes for CAISDGQGAGQPQHF.